The 15 T cell receptor beta chains given below trace back to one sample, sequenced in a study of cytomegalovirus exposure and HLA in healthy donors. A multiplex PCR was run with 60 Vbeta primers and 13 Jbeta primers. Measured with immunoSEQ multiplex PCR; TCRdb has only the in-frame clones, and not every one. The sample holds tens of thousands of clones. The sequencing input was PBMCs. The receptors shown here come from a female donor in good health and CMV-seropositive.

The chain has TRBV4-1 and TRBJ1-2, with TRBD1 identical over 7 bases. The V gene end was trimmed by 1 base and the J gene end by 1 base; junction bases not matched to a gene: 6. Germline-derived CDR1 and CDR2 are MGHRA and YSYEKL. CDR3 size: 16 residues. The DNA of the CDR3 is TGCGCCAGCAGCCAAGGTGACAGGGCGAGTAACTATGGCTACACCTTC. It encodes CASSQGDRASNYGYTF.

The chain recombines TRBV7-9 with TRBJ2-5, with TRBD2 matching 13 bases. The germline V gene encodes CDR1 SEHNR and CDR2 FQNEAQ (reference sequence). The CDR3 is 18 residues long. V lost 1 base and J lost 4; bases outside the gene matches: 9. The CDR3 DNA is TGTGCCAGCAGCTTAGTCGGGACTAGCGGGGCCCGCGGAGAGACCCAGTACTTC. Residues: CASSLVGTSGARGETQYF.

The chain links TRBV7-9 to TRBJ2-7, with 14 positions matching TRBD2. The CDR3 has 16 residues. Germline trimming cut 5 bases from V and 6 bases from J; bases unmatched to any gene: 9. CDR1 and CDR2 from the germline V gene are SEHNR and FQNEAQ (reference sequence). In nucleotides, the CDR3 is TGTGCCAGCAGCAAGACTAGCGGGGGGGCGGTACCCGAGCAGTACTTC. It specifies CASSKTSGGAVPEQYF.

J is TRBJ2-1 and V is TRBV5-4, with D possibly being TRBD1 (5 bases). V was pared by 3 bases and J by 4 bases, with 17 bases between. This CDR3 has 16 residues. Germline lookup yields CDR1 SGHNT and CDR2 YYREEE (reference sequence). The CDR3 loop reads CASSSGHPAPYNEQFF. The CDR3 DNA reads TGTGCCAGCAGCTCAGGACATCCGGCCCCTTACAATGAGCAGTTCTTC.

V usage is TRBV6-1 and J usage is TRBJ2-5; D is unclear. Germline lookup yields CDR1 MNHNS and CDR2 SASEGT. This CDR3 comprises 15 residues. Trimming removed 5 bases from V and 0 bases from J, with 13 bases in between. The CDR3 loop is CASSKGTTHQETQYF. The CDR3 coding sequence is TGTGCCAGCAGTAAAGGCACGACACACCAAGAGACCCAGTACTTC.

The V gene is TRBV28, the J gene TRBJ2-7; no firm D call. This CDR3 contains 11 residues. Looked up from germline, CDR1 is MDHEN and CDR2 is SYDVKM. V was pared by 3 bases and J by 6 bases, with 6 bases between. The CDR3 loop reads CASSFLGEQYF. Written as DNA, the CDR3 is TGTGCCAGCAGTTTTCTAGGCGAGCAGTACTTC.

This chain uses TRBV7-2 with TRBJ2-7, with D maybe TRBD2 (6 bases). V was clipped by 5 bases and J by 4 bases, with 12 bases between them. The germline V gene encodes CDR1 SGHTA and CDR2 FQGNSA. The CDR3 runs to 13 residues. The CDR3 protein is CASSRDGGYEQYF. Here the CDR3 DNA reads TGTGCCAGCAGCCGGGACGGGGGATACGAGCAGTACTTC.

V is TRBV7-9 and J is TRBJ1-4; unclear D gene. From germline, CDR1 is SEHNR and CDR2 FQNEAQ (reference sequence). Between the trimmed V and J ends, which lost 3 bases and 4 bases, there was a span of 3 bases. CDR3 length: 12 residues. CDR3 nucleotide sequence: TGTGCCAGCAGCTTCCTTAATGAAAAACTGTTTTTT. Encoded protein: CASSFLNEKLFF.

The chain couples TRBV27 to TRBJ2-7; weak D call: TRBD2 (5 bases). The CDR3 spans 14 residues. V lost 3 bases and J lost 2, with 11 bases in between. CDR1 MNHEY and CDR2 SMNVEV come from the germline V gene (reference sequence). This chain's CDR3 is CASSLGEGPYEQYF. The CDR3 DNA follows: TGTGCCAGCAGTTTGGGAGAGGGCCCCTACGAGCAGTACTTC.

This rearrangement joins TRBV14 to TRBJ2-3; TRBD1 might be the D (5 bases). The length of the CDR3 is 13 residues. The V and J ends lost 1 base and 10 bases respectively, with 12 bases between them. Germline lookup yields CDR1 SGHDN and CDR2 FVKESK. Written as DNA, the CDR3 is TGTGCCAGCAGCCAAGTAACCAGGGCGGCGCAGTATTTT. Amino acids: CASSQVTRAAQYF.

This chain joins TRBV29-1 and TRBJ2-2; D perhaps matches TRBD2 (6 bases). Germline CDR1 reads SQVTM; CDR2 reads ANQGSEA. V was shortened by 6 bases and J by 4 bases, with 15 bases between the two germline ends. The CDR3 runs 14 residues. Here the CDR3 reads CSVWEARGTGELFF. The CDR3 nucleotides are TGCAGCGTCTGGGAGGCTAGGGGCACCGGGGAGCTGTTTTTT.

J is TRBJ2-1 and V is TRBV5-1; 8 bases agree with TRBD2. This CDR3 has 16 amino acids. V dropped 4 bases and J dropped 0; count of bases not matched to a gene: 6. CDR1 and CDR2 from the germline V gene are SGHRS and YFSETQ. The CDR3 sequence: CASSAIAGSSYNEQFF. CDR3 coding DNA: TGCGCCAGCAGCGCAATAGCGGGGAGCTCCTACAATGAGCAGTTCTTC.

The V gene is TRBV9, the J gene TRBJ2-5, with D possibly TRBD2 on 5 matching bases. Trimming stripped 3 bases from V and 3 bases from J, with 15 bases between. CDR1 is SGDLS, CDR2 YYNGEE, per germline. The CDR3 is made up of 15 amino acids. The CDR3 sequence is CASSDEGRWKETQYF. CDR3 nucleotides: TGTGCCAGCAGCGATGAGGGAAGGTGGAAAGAGACCCAGTACTTC. Supplemented by reference TRBV9 and TRBJ2-5, the full variable domain reads DSGVTQTPKHLITATGQRVTLRCSPRSGDLSVYWYQQSLDQGLQFLIQYYNGEERAKGNILERFSAQQFPDLHSELNLSSLELGDSALYFCASSDEGRWKETQYFGPGTRLLVL.

The rearrangement links TRBV9 to TRBJ2-5; possibly TRBD1 for D (6 bases). Trimming stripped 4 bases from V and 5 bases from J, with 18 bases between. CDR1 is SGDLS and CDR2 is YYNGEE in the germline V gene. The CDR3 consists of 15 residues. CDR3 sequence reads: CASSPGTSSGETQYF. CDR3 coding DNA: TGTGCCAGCAGCCCCGGGACATCTTCAGGGGAGACCCAGTACTTC.

The chain combines TRBV10-3 with TRBJ1-1, with D unresolved. The CDR3 spans 14 residues. Deletions cut 0 bases from V and 1 base from J, with 6 bases between. Germline V gene data show CDR1 as ENHRY and CDR2 as SYGVKD. CDR3 sequence reads: CAISESEGNTEAFF. Written as DNA, the CDR3 is TGTGCCATCAGTGAGTCGGAGGGGAACACTGAAGCTTTCTTT.